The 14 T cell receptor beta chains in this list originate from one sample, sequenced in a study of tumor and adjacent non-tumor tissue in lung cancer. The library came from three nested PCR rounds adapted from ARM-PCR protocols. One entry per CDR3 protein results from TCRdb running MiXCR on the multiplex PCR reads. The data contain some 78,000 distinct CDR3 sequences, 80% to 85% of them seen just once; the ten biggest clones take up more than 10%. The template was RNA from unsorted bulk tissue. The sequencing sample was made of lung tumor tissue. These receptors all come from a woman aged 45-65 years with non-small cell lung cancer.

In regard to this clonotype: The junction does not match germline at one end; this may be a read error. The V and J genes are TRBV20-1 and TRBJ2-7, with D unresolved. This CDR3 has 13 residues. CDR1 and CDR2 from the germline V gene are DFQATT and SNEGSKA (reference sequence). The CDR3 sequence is CSARNDRSYEHYF. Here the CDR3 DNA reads TGCAGTGCTAGAAACGACCGCTCCTACGAGCATTACTTC.

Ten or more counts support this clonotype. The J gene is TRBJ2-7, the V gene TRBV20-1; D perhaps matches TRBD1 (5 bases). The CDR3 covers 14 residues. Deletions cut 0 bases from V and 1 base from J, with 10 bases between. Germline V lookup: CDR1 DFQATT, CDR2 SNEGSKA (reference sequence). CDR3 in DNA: TGCAGTGCTAGAGATGGGGCAGGGTCCTACGAGCAGTACTTC. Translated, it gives CSARDGAGSYEQYF.

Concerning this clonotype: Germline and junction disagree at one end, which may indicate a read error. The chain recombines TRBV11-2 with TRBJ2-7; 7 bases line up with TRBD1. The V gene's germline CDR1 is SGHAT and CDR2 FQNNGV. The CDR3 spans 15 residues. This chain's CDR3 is CANSFGTEVTYEQYF. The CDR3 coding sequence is TGTGCCAACAGCTTCGGGACAGAGGTTACTTACGAGCAGTACTTC.

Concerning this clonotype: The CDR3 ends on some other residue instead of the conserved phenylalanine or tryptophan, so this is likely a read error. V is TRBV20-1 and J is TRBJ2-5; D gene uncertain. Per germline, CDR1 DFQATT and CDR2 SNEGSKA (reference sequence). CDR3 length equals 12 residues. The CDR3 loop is CSVRIGQKTQYL. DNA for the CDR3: TGCAGTGTTAGAATCGGGCAAAAGACCCAGTACTTA.

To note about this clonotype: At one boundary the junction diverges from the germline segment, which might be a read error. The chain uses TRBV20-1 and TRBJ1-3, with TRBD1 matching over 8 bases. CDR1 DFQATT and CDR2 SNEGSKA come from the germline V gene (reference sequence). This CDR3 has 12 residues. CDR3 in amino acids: CNARTGQNITYF. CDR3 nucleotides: TGCAATGCTCGGACAGGGCAAAACATCACATATTTT.

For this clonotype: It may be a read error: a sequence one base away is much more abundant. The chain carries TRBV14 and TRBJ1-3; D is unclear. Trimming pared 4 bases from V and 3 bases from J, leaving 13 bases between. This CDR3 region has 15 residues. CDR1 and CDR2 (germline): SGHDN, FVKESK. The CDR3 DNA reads TGTGCCAGCAGCCTTAAGCCGAGCTTTGGAAACACCATATATTTT. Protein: CASSLKPSFGNTIYF.

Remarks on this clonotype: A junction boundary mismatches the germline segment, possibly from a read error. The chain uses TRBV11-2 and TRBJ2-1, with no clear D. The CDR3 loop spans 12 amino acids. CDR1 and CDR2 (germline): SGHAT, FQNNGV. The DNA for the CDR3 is TGTACCAGCAGCCCCTTCGGATATGAGCACTTCTTC. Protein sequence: CTSSPFGYEHFF.

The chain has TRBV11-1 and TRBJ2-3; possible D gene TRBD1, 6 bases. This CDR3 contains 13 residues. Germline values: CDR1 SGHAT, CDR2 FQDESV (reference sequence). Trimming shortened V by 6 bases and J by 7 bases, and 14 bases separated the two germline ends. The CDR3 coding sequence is TGTGCCAGCAGGGGGACATGGATGTATACGCAGTATTTT. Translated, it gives CASRGTWMYTQYF.

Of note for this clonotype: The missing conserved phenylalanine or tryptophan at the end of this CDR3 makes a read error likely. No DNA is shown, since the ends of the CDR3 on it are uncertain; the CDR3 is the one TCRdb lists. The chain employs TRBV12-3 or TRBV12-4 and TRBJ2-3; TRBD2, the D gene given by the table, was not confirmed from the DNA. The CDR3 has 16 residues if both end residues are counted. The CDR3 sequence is CASSLDRAGATDTRYS.

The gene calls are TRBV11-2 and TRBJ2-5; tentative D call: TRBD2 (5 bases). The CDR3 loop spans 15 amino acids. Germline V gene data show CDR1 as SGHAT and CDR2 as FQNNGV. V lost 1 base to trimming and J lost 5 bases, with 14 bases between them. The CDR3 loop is CASSLGEKLPETQYF. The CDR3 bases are TGTGCCAGCAGCTTAGGGGAGAAATTACCGGAGACCCAGTACTTC.

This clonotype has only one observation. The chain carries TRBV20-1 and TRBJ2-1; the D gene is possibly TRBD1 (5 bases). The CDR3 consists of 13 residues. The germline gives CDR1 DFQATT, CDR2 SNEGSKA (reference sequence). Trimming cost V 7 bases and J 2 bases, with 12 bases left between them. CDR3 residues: CSVQDKAYNEQFF. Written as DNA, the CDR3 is TGCAGTGTCCAGGACAAGGCCTACAATGAGCAGTTCTTC.

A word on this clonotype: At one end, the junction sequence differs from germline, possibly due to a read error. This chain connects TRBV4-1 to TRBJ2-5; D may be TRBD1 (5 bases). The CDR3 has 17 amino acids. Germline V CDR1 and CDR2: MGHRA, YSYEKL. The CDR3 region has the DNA TGCGCCACCAGCCAAGGTGGTAGGGGATGGGAAAGAGAGACCCAGTACTTC. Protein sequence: CATSQGGRGWERETQYF.

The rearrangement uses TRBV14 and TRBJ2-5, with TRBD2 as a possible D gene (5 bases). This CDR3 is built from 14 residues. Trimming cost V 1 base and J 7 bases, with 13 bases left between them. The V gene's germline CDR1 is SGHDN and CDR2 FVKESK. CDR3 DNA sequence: TGTGCCAGCAGCCAAGTAGAACTAGAAGGGACCCAGTACTTC. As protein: CASSQVELEGTQYF.

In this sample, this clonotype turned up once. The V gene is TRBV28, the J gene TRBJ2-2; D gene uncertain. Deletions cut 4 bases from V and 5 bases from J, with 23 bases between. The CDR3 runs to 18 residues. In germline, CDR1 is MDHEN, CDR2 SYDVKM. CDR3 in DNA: TGTGCCAGCAGTTCATTTACGATGCTAAAAGTTAGGACCGGGGAGCTGTTTTTT. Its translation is CASSSFTMLKVRTGELFF.